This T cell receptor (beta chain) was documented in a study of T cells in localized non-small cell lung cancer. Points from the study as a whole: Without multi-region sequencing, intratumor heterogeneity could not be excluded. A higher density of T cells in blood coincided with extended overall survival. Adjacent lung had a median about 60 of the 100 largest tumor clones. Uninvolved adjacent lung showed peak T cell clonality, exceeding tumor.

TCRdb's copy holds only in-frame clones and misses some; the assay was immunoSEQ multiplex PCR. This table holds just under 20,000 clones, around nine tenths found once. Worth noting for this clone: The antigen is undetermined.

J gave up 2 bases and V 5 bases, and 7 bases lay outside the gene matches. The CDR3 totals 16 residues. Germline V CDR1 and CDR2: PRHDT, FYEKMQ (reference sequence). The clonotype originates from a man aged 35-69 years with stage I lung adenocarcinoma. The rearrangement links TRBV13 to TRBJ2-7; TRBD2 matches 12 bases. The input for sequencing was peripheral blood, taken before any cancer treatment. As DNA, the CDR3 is TGTGCCAGCAGCCCACGACTAGCGGGAGTGGCCTACGAGCAGTACTTC. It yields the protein CASSPRLAGVAYEQYF.